Below, 10 T cell receptor beta chains from the same sample are listed, as sequenced in a study of T cell repertoires in cytomegalovirus infection. TCRdb re-called the reads with MiXCR, one entry per CDR3 protein. The sample has nearly 700,000 distinct CDR3 sequences, 30% to 40% seen once. Which antigens these TCRs recognize remains unknown. Sequencing was performed on cultured PBMCs, taken from culture after CMV antigen stimulation. The receptors were gathered from a human donor in good health (CMV status not recorded). Some clones in this sample may be carry-over from other donors' samples.

With regard to this clonotype: With only one base between it and a far larger clone, this is likely a read error. The V gene is TRBV28, the J gene TRBJ1-4, with D unclear. Germline CDR1 is MDHEN and CDR2 is SYDVKM. V was trimmed by 5 bases and J by 7 bases, leaving 5 bases between them. The CDR3 has 11 amino acids. The CDR3 DNA reads TGTGCCAGCAGTATAGGTGAAAAACTGTTTTTT. Amino acid sequence: CASSIGEKLFF.

V usage is TRBV7-9 and J usage is TRBJ2-5; D could derive from TRBD1 or TRBD2 (5 bases each). There are 13 residues in the CDR3. Germline CDR1 and CDR2: SEHNR and FQNEAQ (reference sequence). Trimming cost V 3 bases and J 10 bases, with 15 bases left between them. CDR3 coding DNA: TGTGCCAGCAGCTTTGGGGGTACCGGGATCCAGTACTTC. Translated, it gives CASSFGGTGIQYF.

The chain uses TRBV25-1 and TRBJ2-3, with TRBD1 as a possible D gene (6 bases). Per germline, CDR1 MGHDK and CDR2 SYGVNS. CDR3 length: 16 residues. V was trimmed by 2 bases and J by 0 bases, leaving 12 bases between them. The CDR3 DNA is TGTGCCAGCAGTGAACAGGGGAGCGCTAGCACAGATACGCAGTATTTT. It specifies CASSEQGSASTDTQYF.

This clonotype was counted only a few times. V and J are TRBV20-1 and TRBJ2-5; 8 bases line up with TRBD1. The V gene's germline CDR1 is DFQATT and CDR2 SNEGSKA (reference sequence). After removal of 7 bases from V and 2 bases from J, the junction contained 9 bases not matched to a gene. The CDR3 loop spans 14 amino acids. For the CDR3, the DNA is TGCAGTGTTAGGCAGGGGGCTCCTCAAGAGACCCAGTACTTC. The encoded protein is CSVRQGAPQETQYF.

This clonotype was seen only a few times. CDR3 sequence (DNA): TGTGCCAGCAGCCTCCGCCGGCAAGGGATGAACACTGAAGCTTTCTTT. Translating gives CASSLRRQGMNTEAFF. The chain uses TRBV7-8 and TRBJ1-1; D gene unclear. Per the germline V gene, CDR1 is SGHVS and CDR2 is FQNEAQ. V gave up 5 bases and J gave up 0 bases, with 16 bases separating them. The CDR3 covers 16 residues.

This chain uses TRBV28 with TRBJ2-1, with 13 bases that match TRBD2. J was trimmed by 7 bases and V by 8 bases; bases with no gene match: 8. The CDR3 consists of 15 residues. CDR1 MDHEN and CDR2 SYDVKM come from the germline V gene. Written as DNA, the CDR3 is TGTGCCAGCTCCACGCGGACTAGCGGGAGAAATGAGCAGTTCTTC. It encodes CASSTRTSGRNEQFF.

V and J are TRBV7-2 and TRBJ2-7, with 16 bases aligning to TRBD2. This CDR3 is built from 14 residues. Germline trimming cut 5 bases from V and 9 bases from J; bases unmatched to any gene: 4. Germline CDR1 is SGHTA and CDR2 is FQGNSA. The CDR3: CASSPGTSGGGQYF. CDR3 sequence (DNA): TGTGCCAGCAGCCCCGGGACTAGCGGGGGGGGGCAGTACTTC.

This clonotype has only a few counts. The rearrangement joins TRBV7-2 to TRBJ2-1, with TRBD1 matching over 11 bases. V lost 8 bases and J lost 3; bases outside the gene matches: 6. Germline V gene data show CDR1 as SGHTA and CDR2 as FQGNSA. CDR3 length equals 15 residues. The CDR3 DNA is TGTGCCAGCTCAGGACAGGGGGCCCGCTACAATGAGCAGTTCTTC. This encodes CASSGQGARYNEQFF.

The V and J genes are TRBV7-2 and TRBJ1-3; D remains ambiguous. Germline CDR1 SGHTA, CDR2 FQGNSA. CDR3 length: 18 amino acids. The V and J ends lost 5 bases and 0 bases respectively, with 20 bases between them. CDR3 nucleotide sequence: TGTGCCAGCAGCGTAAGACACTCGAACTTAGACTCTGGAAACACCATATATTTT. The encoded protein is CASSVRHSNLDSGNTIYF.

This clonotype was detected only a few times. The chain links TRBV20-1 to TRBJ2-3; TRBD2 matches at 12 bases. The CDR3 sequence is 17 residues long. Germline loops: CDR1 DFQATT, CDR2 SNEGSKA (reference sequence). Trimming at V came to 5 bases and at J to 0 bases, leaving 9 bases not matched to a gene. The CDR3 loop is CSAGRTSGDLSTDTQYF. In DNA form, the CDR3 reads TGCAGTGCTGGCCGGACTAGCGGGGACCTCAGCACAGATACGCAGTATTTT.